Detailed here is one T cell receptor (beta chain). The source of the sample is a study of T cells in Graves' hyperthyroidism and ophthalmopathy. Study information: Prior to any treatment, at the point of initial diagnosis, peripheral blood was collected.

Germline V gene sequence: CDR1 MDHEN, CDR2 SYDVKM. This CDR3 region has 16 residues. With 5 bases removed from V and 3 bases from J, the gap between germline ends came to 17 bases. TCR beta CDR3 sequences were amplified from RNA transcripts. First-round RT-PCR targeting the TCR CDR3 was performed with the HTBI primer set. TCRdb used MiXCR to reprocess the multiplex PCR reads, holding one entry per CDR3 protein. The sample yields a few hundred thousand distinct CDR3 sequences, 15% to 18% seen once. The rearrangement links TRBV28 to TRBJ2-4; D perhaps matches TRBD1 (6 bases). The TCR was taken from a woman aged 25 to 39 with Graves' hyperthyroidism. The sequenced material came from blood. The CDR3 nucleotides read TGTGCCAGCAGTCAGATAACAGGGTATGGCAAAAACATTCAGTACTTC. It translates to CASSQITGYGKNIQYF. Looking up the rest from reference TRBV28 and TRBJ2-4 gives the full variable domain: DVKVTQSSRYLVKRTGEKVFLECVQDMDHENMFWYRQDPGLGLRLIYFSYDVKMKEKGDIPEGYSVSREKKERFSLILESASTNQTSMYLCASSQITGYGKNIQYFGAGTRLSVL.